This TCR beta chain was obtained from a study of blood T cell repertoires in COVID-19. Study-level background: Donors in Cohort 3 who had recovered were those with two negative PCRs, healthcare professional clearance, or resolution of their symptoms. Acute and convalescent COVID-19 samples came from the United States, Italy and Spain.

Ages ranged from 18 to 89 years, with residence in 20 to 30 US areas. Under the authors' procedure: Using reference gene primer amplification, nucleated cell counts were estimated. Sequencing was performed with immunoSEQ multiplex PCR; in TCRdb, only in-frame clones are kept and a portion is missing. V and J calls and clone size come straight from that table; D and trimming were deduced from the DNA. Among roughly 200,000 clones listed, around 90% were seen once. The CDR3 consists of 15 residues. The germline gives CDR1 MDHEN, CDR2 SYDVKM. The V gene end was trimmed by 9 bases and the J gene end by 0 bases; junction bases not matched to a gene: 7.

The clonotype was recovered from a man younger than 40 in a cohort exposed to, infected with or recovered from COVID-19 (not recorded which). The rearrangement uses TRBV28 and TRBJ1-5; 8 bases match TRBD1. Sequenced sample: PBMCs or T cells enriched from blood (not recorded which). The CDR3, as DNA: TGTGCCAGTAATTACAGGGGGTCTAGCAATCAGCCCCAGCATTTT. Its translation: CASNYRGSSNQPQHF.